The source of this TCR beta chain is a study of blood T cell repertoires in COVID-19. Patients in Seattle were enrolled during active infection, then followed longitudinally. Germline assignment: CDR1 LNHDA and CDR2 SQIVND (reference sequence). Trimming removed 3 bases from V and 8 bases from J; junction bases left unmatched: 9. The CDR3 contains 16 residues. The table came from immunoSEQ multiplex PCR; TCRdb's copy has only in-frame clones and leaves some out. The repertoire holds 140,000 to 150,000 clones, roughly 85% seen once, with 6.5% to 9.5% in the top ten. Input material: peripheral blood. The rearrangement links TRBV19 to TRBJ2-1, with 11 bases lining up with TRBD1. This clonotype was sampled from a woman between 55 and 75 years old with COVID-19, enrolled during active disease. This chain's CDR3 is CASSIFEGTGGHEQFF. The DNA for the CDR3 is TGTGCCAGTAGTATTTTCGAAGGGACAGGGGGTCATGAGCAGTTCTTC.